The entry below gives a single T cell receptor beta chain sequence along with its context. Its cognate antigen has yet to be identified. No much larger clone is present one base from it, and per-base qualities are unavailable. Library preparation was by 5' RACE. Instrument on record: Illumina HiSeq 2500. A second PCR of about 6 to 12 cycles was run with a J-beta primer mix and a sample-barcoded 5' primer. Each TCR beta cDNA molecule received a unique molecular identifier from a template-switch 5' adaptor carrying 12 random nucleotides. At least 3 million CDR3-containing paired-end reads were obtained from each sample. The Mint cDNA synthesis kit, primed by a TRBC-specific oligonucleotide, was used to synthesize first-strand cDNA from all RNA. After uracil-DNA glycosylase treatment, a first 18-cycle PCR used universal primers M1SS and BC2_uni_R on all cDNA. In the source study's methods: Each sample was normalized by randomly selecting 1 million high-quality reads, each carrying a distinct molecular identifier. Instead of being binned into consensus sequences, reads with shared molecular identifiers were discarded. CDR3 identification, clonotype clustering and error correction used MiTCR with a Q25 quality threshold and the strictest error-elimination algorithm. A nonparametric unseen species model using Euler transformation provided a lower-bound estimate of total TCR beta diversity. Using fastp trimming at Q25 and MiXCR clonotype assembly, TCRdb reanalyzed the public sequencing data and kept in-frame beta chains. Records with the same CDR3 protein are collapsed into one entry carrying the most frequent genes and DNA. The V and J calls and clone size come from TCRdb's table, not from the authors' own analysis. A total of around 620,000 distinct CDR3 sequences appear in this sample, 25% to 30% of them only once. The top ten hold about 18% of the sample.

The donors were some 36 Caucasian individuals from Russia, aged roughly 6 to 90 years, who were systemically healthy. Each donor gave approximately 9.4 milliliters of peripheral blood, drawn into EDTA-treated Vacutainer tubes. PBMCs were isolated by Ficoll-Paque density-gradient centrifugation, with at least 6 million obtained per sample. Total RNA was extracted from PBMCs with Trizol reagent, with at least 6 micrograms obtained per sample. For every donor, flow cytometry on a PBMC aliquot measured the percentage of naive CD45RAhigh/CD27high T cells. The CDR3, from cysteine to phenylalanine, totals 17 residues. Of all the DNA, just the CDR3 is kept, 51 bases in frame from base 1. CDR1 and CDR2, per the germline V gene, are LGHNA and YSLEER. Germline trimming: 0 bases from V, 5 bases from J; junction bases outside gene matches: 2. This sample was taken from a study of blood T cells in healthy people across ages (dated by TCRdb to 2015 to 2017). About the full investigation: Template switching captured roughly one uniquely barcoded TCR beta cDNA molecule per two T cells in model experiments. Using deep sequencing normalized with unique cDNA molecular identifiers, the study measured how TCR beta repertoire diversity changes with age. Donors were grouped into four age groups: young (average 16 years), middle-aged (less than 40), aged (around 60) and long-lived (approximately 81). To avoid experimental bias, donors of different ages were spread randomly across the sequencing lanes. Using the same blood draw, the study looked at two additional independent replicas of 1 million unique cDNA reads for two donors, one aged 18 to 30 and the other aged 80 or older.

Overall study outcomes, separate from this receptor: Estimates of total diversity from one million sequenced T cells were regarded as lower bounds and underestimates. A strong correlation was found between observed TCR beta diversity and the percentage of naive T cells measured by flow cytometry. Since profiling was done on bulk unsorted PBMCs, naive and antigen-experienced compartments could not be conclusively compared. Compared with the aged group, more naive CD4+ T cells, fewer expanded clones and increased TCR diversity were shown by the long-lived group, suggesting age selection. The CMV infection status of donors was not known, potentially confounding age-related changes in expanded clonotypes. Observed TCR beta diversity per million T cells fell roughly linearly with age, and a significant reduction was already apparent by age approximately 40.

This TCR was recovered from a woman between 65 and 79 years old in good health. Sequenced input: blood. The sequence is built from TRBV4-3 and TRBJ2-1, and 15 junctional nucleotides match TRBD2. CDR3 sequence: CASSQEGLAGGHNEQFF. The sequenced DNA is TGCGCCAGCAGCCAAGAAGGACTAGCGGGGGGGCACAATGAGCAGTTCTTC.